A selection of T cell receptor beta chains follows, all from one sample in a study of regulatory dendritic cells for organ transplantation. What these receptors recognize is not known. The method was immunoSEQ multiplex PCR; TCRdb's version includes in-frame clones alone and lacks a portion of them. The sample records roughly 12,000 clones, 75% to 85% being singletons. Sequenced sample: naive CD8+ T cells from blood cultured with regulatory dendritic cells. These receptors all come from a human donor in good health. The CDR3 runs from the conserved cysteine through the conserved F or W. Each record gives: D gene, V gene, J gene, clone size, CDR3 DNA, CDR3 protein. D genes are given only for firm matches. Size tells how often a clone was seen (once, few, many) or the class of an expanded clone, and some rows leave it out.

TRBD1	TRBV11-3	TRBJ1-1	NA	TGTGCCAGCAGCTGGACAGGGGTTCTCGCTGAAGCTTTCTTT	CASSWTGVLAEAFF
TRBD1	TRBV7-9	TRBJ2-2	NA	TGTGCCAGCAGTCAGACAGGGACGAACACCGGGGAGCTGTTTTTT	CASSQTGTNTGELFF
TRBD2	TRBV19	TRBJ2-1	NA	TGTGCCAGTAGGCCCCCGGGACTAAGGTTTACTGAGCAGTTCTTC	CASRPPGLRFTEQFF
TRBD1	TRBV7-3	TRBJ1-2	NA	TGTGCCAGCAGCTTCCTACGATTAACGACAGGGGACTATGGCTACACCTTC	CASSFLRLTTGDYGYTF
TRBD1	TRBV5-1	TRBJ2-7	NA	TGCGCCAGCAGCTTTTCACGGGGACAGGGGAGAGATGAGCAGTACTTC	CASSFSRGQGRDEQYF
TRBD2	TRBV5-6	TRBJ2-1	NA	TGTGCCAGCAGCTATCGGGGACTAGCCGGAGTAGAGGAGCAGTTCTTC	CASSYRGLAGVEEQFF
NA	TRBV9	TRBJ2-7	NA	TGTGCCAGCAGCGTAGGTTGGCAGTCCTACGAGCAGTACTTC	CASSVGWQSYEQYF
NA	TRBV7-6	TRBJ2-3	NA	TGTGCCAGCAGCGGCCCGGGACACACAGATACGCAGTATTTT	CASSGPGHTDTQYF
TRBD1	TRBV27	TRBJ2-7	few	TGTGCCAGCAGACAGGGGGGCGCATTATCCTACGAGCAGTACTTC	CASRQGGALSYEQYF
TRBD1	TRBV4-2	TRBJ2-4	NA	TGTGCCAGCAGCCAACCCGAGGGGACAGGGGCGATCCGAGCCAAAAACATTCAGTACTTC	CASSQPEGTGAIRAKNIQYF
NA	TRBV4-1	TRBJ2-7	NA	TGCGCCAGCAGCCAAGTACAACACTACGAGCAGTACTTC	CASSQVQHYEQYF
NA	TRBV5-1	TRBJ1-1	few	TGCGCCAGCAGTCAAGTTTCGGGGACTGAAGCTTTCTTT	CASSQVSGTEAFF
NA	TRBV12-5	TRBJ2-3	NA	TGTGCTAGTGTTACAGAGCTCCCATCCGGCACAGATACGCAGTATTTT	CASVTELPSGTDTQYF
NA	TRBV7-9	TRBJ2-7	NA	TGTGCCAGCAGCTTAGGGGGGGACGAGCAGTACTTC	CASSLGGDEQYF
NA	TRBV9	TRBJ1-1	NA	TGTGCCAGCAGGATGAATGAGGCAAACACTGAAGCTTTCTTT	CASRMNEANTEAFF
NA	TRBV2	TRBJ1-4	NA	TGTGCCAGCAGTGGGGGGGCAACTAATGAAAAACTGTTTTTT	CASSGGATNEKLFF
TRBD1	TRBV14	TRBJ1-4	NA	TGTGCCAGCAGCCTACACAGGGGAACCCGAGAAAAACTGTTTTTT	CASSLHRGTREKLFF
TRBD2	TRBV7-6	TRBJ2-3	NA	TGTGCCAGCAGCTTACCCCTAGCGGGTCGGGAAGATACGCAGTATTTT	CASSLPLAGREDTQYF
NA	TRBV7-9	TRBJ2-1	NA	TGTGCCAGCAGTCCCCCGGGCTCCTACAATGAGCAGTTCTTC	CASSPPGSYNEQFF
NA	TRBV13	TRBJ2-5	NA	TGTGCCAGCAGTAATAAGGGCAGGGGCGCTGAGACCCAGTACTTC	CASSNKGRGAETQYF
NA	TRBV7-2	TRBJ1-2	NA	TGTGCCAGCAGCCAAAGCGTGCTCGATGGCTACACCTTC	CASSQSVLDGYTF
NA	TRBV11-2	TRBJ1-2	NA	TGTGCCAGCAGCCGGGACACCTCTAACTATGGCTACACCTTC	CASSRDTSNYGYTF
TRBD2	TRBV13	TRBJ2-1	few	TGTGCCAGCAGCATCGGGGGGGACAATGAGCAGTTCTTC	CASSIGGDNEQFF
TRBD2	TRBV7-2	TRBJ2-3	NA	TGTGCCAGCAGCCGATACGGGGGGGGAGGCAATACGCAGTATTTT	CASSRYGGGGNTQYF
NA	TRBV7-9	TRBJ2-7	once	TGTGCCAGCAGCCATCAAGCGTCGGAGCAGTACTTC	CASSHQASEQYF
NA	TRBV9	TRBJ2-6	NA	TGTGCCAGCAGCGTAGCTGGCCATTCCGCTGGGGCCAACGTCCTGACTTTC	CASSVAGHSAGANVLTF
NA	TRBV7-9	TRBJ1-3	NA	TGTGCCAGCAGCTTAACGGGGATCTCTGGAAACACCATATATTTT	CASSLTGISGNTIYF
NA	TRBV11-2	TRBJ1-6	NA	TGTGCCAGCAGCTCGAGGGCCAGAAGGTCTAGTTCACCCCTCCACTTT	CASSSRARRSSSPLHF
NA	TRBV2	TRBJ1-5	NA	TGTGCCAGCAGTGATACCGGGGGATCTAGCAATCAGCCCCAGCATTTT	CASSDTGGSSNQPQHF
TRBD1	TRBV9	TRBJ2-7	NA	TGTGCCAGCAGCTTAGGGACAGGGGGCCTCTACGAGCAGTACTTC	CASSLGTGGLYEQYF
NA	TRBV27	TRBJ2-7	NA	TGTGCCAGCAGTCCCTCCGGGTCCGGCCGCTACGAGCAGTACTTC	CASSPSGSGRYEQYF
NA	TRBV5-1	TRBJ2-3	few	TGCGCCAGTTCGGGGGCAGATACGCAGTATTTT	CASSGADTQYF
NA	TRBV10-3	TRBJ2-7	NA	TGTGCCATCAGTGAGTCTGGGAGCGGGCATCCCTACGAGCAGTACTTC	CAISESGSGHPYEQYF
TRBD2	TRBV7-9	TRBJ2-1	NA	TGTGCCAGCAGCTTAGGGCGGACTAGCGTTGAGCAGTTCTTC	CASSLGRTSVEQFF
NA	TRBV5-1	TRBJ2-1	NA	TGCGCCAGCAGCTTGAGTTTCGGGGGCTACAATGAGCAGTTCTTC	CASSLSFGGYNEQFF